Following are 3 T cell receptor beta chains from one sample sequenced in a study of metastatic and nonmetastatic thyroid tumors (TCRdb year 2020). The library came from PCR. TCRdb shows the sequencer as Illumina HiSeq 4000. In TCRdb, the public reads were trimmed at Q25 with fastp and aligned with MiXCR, with productive beta chains retained. Present in this sample are approximately 20,000 clones, 14% to 15% of which were seen just once. The ten most abundant clones make up roughly 15% of the sample. Before undergoing thyroid surgery, none of the patients had been given any kind of treatment. Sequences were obtained from tumor tissue. These receptor sequences come from a female donor with papillary thyroid cancer or a benign thyroid nodule (not recorded which). Some clones in this sample may be carry-over from other donors' samples.

This clone was detected ten times or more. The chain joins TRBV9 to TRBJ1-2, with 10 bases that match TRBD1. This CDR3 is built from 15 residues. Germline V gives CDR1 SGDLS, CDR2 YYNGEE. Losses at the gene ends were 4 bases for V and 7 bases for J; bases not matched to a gene: 10. The CDR3: CASSPSTGGLGGYTF. CDR3 coding DNA: TGTGCCAGCAGCCCATCGACAGGGGGCCTAGGTGGCTACACCTTC.

This clone was counted at least ten times. This chain links TRBV11-2 with TRBJ1-1; 7 bases agree with TRBD1. This CDR3 spans 15 amino acids. In germline, CDR1 is SGHAT, CDR2 FQNNGV. The V and J ends lost 3 bases and 0 bases, in that order; junction bases with no gene match: 4. The CDR3 coding sequence is TGTGCCAGCAGCTTCAGGGGGAGAATGAACACTGAAGCTTTCTTT. This sequence encodes CASSFRGRMNTEAFF.

A single count supports this clone. The rearrangement links TRBV30 to TRBJ2-7; 7 bases match TRBD1. V shed 4 bases, J shed 3 bases, and the junction held 6 bases outside the gene matches. CDR1 and CDR2 (germline): GTSNPN, SVGIG (reference sequence). The CDR3 runs 13 residues. The CDR3 sequence is CAWKRGRGYEQYF. CDR3 nucleotides: TGTGCCTGGAAGAGGGGGCGAGGCTACGAGCAGTACTTC.